This TCR beta chain was profiled in a study of graft-versus-host responses after intestinal transplantation. About the study: Isolated intestinal, liver-intestinal, or multivisceral transplants had been given to the recipients. Among the recipients, all got anti-thymocyte globulin induction and then tacrolimus and steroids for 3 to 4 years.

Points from the study as a whole: Among recipient marrow samples, GvH clones were found; some appeared first in ileum or blood.

V gave up 3 bases and J gave up 2 bases; unmatched junction bases: 6. This CDR3 comprises 15 residues. Germline CDR1 and CDR2: KGHSH and LQKENI. With regard to this clone: Its antigen is not known.

The table came from immunoSEQ multiplex PCR; TCRdb's copy has only in-frame clones and leaves some out. Of approximately 77,000 clones in the sample, roughly 91% were seen once. The chain is built from TRBV18 and TRBJ2-5, with 7 bases fitting TRBD1. This clonotype was sampled from a human donor who received an intestinal transplant. The sample in question was unstimulated CD4+ T cells sorted from spleen or lymph node cells, obtained before intestinal transplant. The CDR3 DNA reads TGTGCCAGCTCACCTCGGGACAGCAATCAAGAGACCCAGTACTTC. Its translation is CASSPRDSNQETQYF.